The entry below gives a single T cell receptor (beta chain) sequence along with its context. Enrolled during active infection, Seattle patients were then followed longitudinally. This sample is drawn from a study of blood T cell repertoires in COVID-19. Source study methods: Reference gene primers were amplified, and this amplification served to estimate nucleated cell counts. Assay: immunoSEQ multiplex PCR; the TCRdb copy retains only in-frame clones and omits some. Clone size and V and J calls were adopted from that table, with D and trimming inferred from the DNA. The repertoire has approximately 50,000 clones, approximately 80% of them found once; the top ten carry 25% to 40%. The sample taken for sequencing was peripheral blood. The receptor was isolated from a man in his 60s with COVID-19, enrolled during active disease.

This CDR3 is CASATSGSYNEQFF. Here the CDR3 DNA reads TGTGCCAGCGCAACTAGCGGGAGTTACAATGAGCAGTTCTTC. The V gene is TRBV19, the J gene TRBJ2-1; 11 bases are shared with TRBD2. The CDR3 loop spans 14 amino acids. V lost 9 bases and J lost 4; bases outside the gene matches: 5. CDR1 is LNHDA and CDR2 is SQIVND in the germline V gene (reference sequence).